The entry that follows covers one TCR beta chain sequence. Antigen unknown. Cryopreserved PBMCs yielded about 2.1 micrograms of genomic DNA for TCR beta libraries. The method was immunoSEQ multiplex PCR; TCRdb's version includes in-frame clones alone and lacks a portion of them. Of tens of thousands of clones listed, over 80% are singletons. The CDR3 is made up of 14 amino acids. V lost 1 base, J lost 9 bases, and 13 bases lay in between. Germline CDR1 is SGHTA and CDR2 is FQGTGA. These data come from a study of cytotoxic CD8 clonotypes in ibrutinib-treated CLL. On the study more broadly: Productive templates averaged approximately 260,000 per sample, and productive rearrangements 94,082. General study findings and limits: Baseline levels were approached again at progression, after clonality had risen at ibrutinib response. Public clonotypes were rare and shrank or held steady on treatment.

The receptor was isolated from a human donor with chronic lymphocytic leukemia. Material: PBMCs, obtained after 24 months of ibrutinib treatment. The chain uses TRBV7-3 and TRBJ2-1, with D possibly TRBD2 on 5 matching bases. CDR3 nucleotide sequence: TGTGCCAGCAGCTTAAACAGCCCTAGCACTGAGCAGTTCTTC. Protein product: CASSLNSPSTEQFF.